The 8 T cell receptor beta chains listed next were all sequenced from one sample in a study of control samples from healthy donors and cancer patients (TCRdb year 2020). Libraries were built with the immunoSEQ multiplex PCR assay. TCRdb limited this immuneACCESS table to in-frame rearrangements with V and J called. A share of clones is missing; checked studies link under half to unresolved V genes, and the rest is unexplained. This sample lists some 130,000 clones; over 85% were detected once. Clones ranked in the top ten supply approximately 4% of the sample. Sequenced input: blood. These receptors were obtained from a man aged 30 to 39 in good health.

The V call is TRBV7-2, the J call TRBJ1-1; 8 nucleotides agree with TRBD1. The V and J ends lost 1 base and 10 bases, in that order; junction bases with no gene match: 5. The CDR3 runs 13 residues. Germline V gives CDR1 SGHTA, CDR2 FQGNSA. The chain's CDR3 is CASSLGTGFGAFF. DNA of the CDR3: TGTGCCAGCAGCTTAGGGACAGGGTTTGGAGCTTTCTTT.

As DNA, the CDR3 is TGCGCCAGCAGCCGACAGGGCCTTCGGACTGGCTACACCTTC. Protein product: CASSRQGLRTGYTF. V gene TRBV4-3 combines with J gene TRBJ1-2; 7 bases agree with TRBD1. In germline, CDR1 is LGHNA, CDR2 YSLEER. This CDR3 has 14 amino acids. V dropped 4 bases and J dropped 7; count of bases not matched to a gene: 9.

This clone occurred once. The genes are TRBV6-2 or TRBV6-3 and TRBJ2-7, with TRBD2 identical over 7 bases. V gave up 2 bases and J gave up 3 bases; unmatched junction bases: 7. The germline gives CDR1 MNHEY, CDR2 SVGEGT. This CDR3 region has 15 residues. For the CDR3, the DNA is TGTGCCAGCAGTTACGAGGCGGGGGACTTCTACGAGCAGTACTTC. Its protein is CASSYEAGDFYEQYF.

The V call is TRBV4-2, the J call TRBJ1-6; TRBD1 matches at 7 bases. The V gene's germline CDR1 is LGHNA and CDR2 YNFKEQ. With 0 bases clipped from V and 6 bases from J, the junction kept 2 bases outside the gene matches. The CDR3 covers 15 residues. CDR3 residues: CASSQDGTVNSPLHF. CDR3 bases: TGTGCCAGCAGCCAAGACGGGACAGTTAATTCACCCCTCCACTTT.

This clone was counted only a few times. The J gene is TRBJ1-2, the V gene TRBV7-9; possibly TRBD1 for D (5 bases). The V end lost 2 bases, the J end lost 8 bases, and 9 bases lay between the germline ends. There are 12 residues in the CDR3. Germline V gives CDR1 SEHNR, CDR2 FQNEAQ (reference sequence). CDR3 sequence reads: CASSLYGGGYTF. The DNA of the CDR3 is TGTGCCAGCAGCTTATACGGGGGAGGCTACACCTTC.

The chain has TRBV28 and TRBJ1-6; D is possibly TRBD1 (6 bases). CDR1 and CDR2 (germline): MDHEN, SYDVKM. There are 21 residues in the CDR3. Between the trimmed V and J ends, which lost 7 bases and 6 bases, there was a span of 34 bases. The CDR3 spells CASTLLNRTAGELRGNSPLHF. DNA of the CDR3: TGTGCCAGCACCCTTCTCAACCGGACAGCAGGAGAGCTAAGGGGTAATTCACCCCTCCACTTT.

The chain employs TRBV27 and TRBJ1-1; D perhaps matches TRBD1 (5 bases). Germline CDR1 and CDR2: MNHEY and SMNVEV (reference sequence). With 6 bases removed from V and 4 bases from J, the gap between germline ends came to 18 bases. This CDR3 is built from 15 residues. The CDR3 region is CASRRGAAFGTEAFF. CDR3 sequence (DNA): TGTGCCAGCAGGAGGGGAGCAGCGTTCGGCACTGAAGCTTTCTTT.

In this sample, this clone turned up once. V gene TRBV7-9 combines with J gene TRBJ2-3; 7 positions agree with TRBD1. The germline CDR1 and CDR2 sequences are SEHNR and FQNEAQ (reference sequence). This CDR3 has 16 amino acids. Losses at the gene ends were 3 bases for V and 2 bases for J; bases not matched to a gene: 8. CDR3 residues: CASSFLKGAITDTQYF. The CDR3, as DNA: TGTGCCAGCAGCTTTTTGAAGGGGGCCATCACAGATACGCAGTATTTT.